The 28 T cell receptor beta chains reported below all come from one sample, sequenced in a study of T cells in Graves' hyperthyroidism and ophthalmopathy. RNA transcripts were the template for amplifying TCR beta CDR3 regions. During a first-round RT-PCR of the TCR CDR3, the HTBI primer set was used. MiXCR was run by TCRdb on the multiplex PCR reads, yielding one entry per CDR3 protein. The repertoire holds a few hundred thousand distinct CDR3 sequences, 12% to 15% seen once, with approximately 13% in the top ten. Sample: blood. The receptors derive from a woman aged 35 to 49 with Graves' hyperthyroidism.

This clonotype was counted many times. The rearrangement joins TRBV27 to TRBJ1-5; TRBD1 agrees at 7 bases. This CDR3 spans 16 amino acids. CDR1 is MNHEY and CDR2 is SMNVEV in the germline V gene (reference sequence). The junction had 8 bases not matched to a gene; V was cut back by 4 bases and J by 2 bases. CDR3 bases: TGTGCCAGCAGTTCAATTGGTACAGGGGGCAATCAGCCCCAGCATTTT. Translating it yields CASSSIGTGGNQPQHF.

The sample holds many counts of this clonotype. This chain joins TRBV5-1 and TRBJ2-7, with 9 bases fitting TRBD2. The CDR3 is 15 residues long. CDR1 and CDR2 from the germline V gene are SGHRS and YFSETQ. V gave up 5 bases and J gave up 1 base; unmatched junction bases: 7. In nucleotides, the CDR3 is TGCGCCAGCAGACCGACTAGCGGTATTTCCTACGAGCAGTACTTC. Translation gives CASRPTSGISYEQYF.

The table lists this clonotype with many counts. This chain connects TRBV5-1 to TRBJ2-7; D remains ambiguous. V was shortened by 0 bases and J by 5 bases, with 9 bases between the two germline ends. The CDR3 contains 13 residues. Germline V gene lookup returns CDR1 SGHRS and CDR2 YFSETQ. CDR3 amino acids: CASSLDSVDEQYF. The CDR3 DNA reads TGCGCCAGCAGCTTGGACAGTGTGGACGAGCAGTACTTC.

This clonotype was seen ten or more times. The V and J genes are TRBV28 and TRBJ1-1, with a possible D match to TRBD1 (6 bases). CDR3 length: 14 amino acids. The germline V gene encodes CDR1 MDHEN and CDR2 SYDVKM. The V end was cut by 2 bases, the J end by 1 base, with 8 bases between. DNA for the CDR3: TGTGCCAGCAGTTTAACGACAGGGAACACTGAAGCTTTCTTT. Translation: CASSLTTGNTEAFF.

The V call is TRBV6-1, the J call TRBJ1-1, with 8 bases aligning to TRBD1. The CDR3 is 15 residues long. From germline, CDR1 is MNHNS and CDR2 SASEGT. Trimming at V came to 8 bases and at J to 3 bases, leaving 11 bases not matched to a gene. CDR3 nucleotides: TGTGCCAGCCAAAGCGCAGGGGGCGCGTACACTGAAGCTTTCTTT. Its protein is CASQSAGGAYTEAFF.

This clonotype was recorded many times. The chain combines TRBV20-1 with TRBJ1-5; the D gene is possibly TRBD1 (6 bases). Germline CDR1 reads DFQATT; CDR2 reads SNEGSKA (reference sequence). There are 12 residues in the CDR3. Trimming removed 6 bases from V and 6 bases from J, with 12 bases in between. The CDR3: CSATTGSQPQHF. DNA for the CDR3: TGCAGTGCCACAACAGGGAGTCAGCCCCAGCATTTT.

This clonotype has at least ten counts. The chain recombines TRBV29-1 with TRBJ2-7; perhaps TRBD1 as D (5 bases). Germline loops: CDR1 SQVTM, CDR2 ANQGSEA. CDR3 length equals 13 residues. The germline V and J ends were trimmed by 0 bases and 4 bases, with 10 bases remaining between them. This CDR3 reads CSVEDPGIYEQYF. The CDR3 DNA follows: TGCAGCGTTGAAGATCCAGGGATTTACGAGCAGTACTTC.

The CDR3 DNA reads as TGTGCCAGCAGTACCGGGACAGGGGGCAACACTGAAGCTTTCTTT. As protein: CASSTGTGGNTEAFF. This chain connects TRBV12-3 or TRBV12-4 to TRBJ1-1; TRBD1 agrees at 12 bases. The CDR3 length is 15 residues. The ends lost 5 bases at V and 2 bases at J; junction bases unmatched: 3.

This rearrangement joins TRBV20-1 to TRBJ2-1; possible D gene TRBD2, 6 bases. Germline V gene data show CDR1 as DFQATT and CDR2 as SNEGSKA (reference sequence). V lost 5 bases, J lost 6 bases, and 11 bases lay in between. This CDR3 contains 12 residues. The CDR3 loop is CSALTSFNEQFF. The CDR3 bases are TGCAGTGCTCTTACTAGCTTCAATGAGCAGTTCTTC.

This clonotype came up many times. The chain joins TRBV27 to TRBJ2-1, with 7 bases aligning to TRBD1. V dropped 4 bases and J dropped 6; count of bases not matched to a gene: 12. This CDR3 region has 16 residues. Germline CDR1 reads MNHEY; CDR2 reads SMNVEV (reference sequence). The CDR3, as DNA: TGTGCCAGCAGTTCGGCGACAGGGTTCTTCGCCAATGAGCAGTTCTTC. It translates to CASSSATGFFANEQFF.

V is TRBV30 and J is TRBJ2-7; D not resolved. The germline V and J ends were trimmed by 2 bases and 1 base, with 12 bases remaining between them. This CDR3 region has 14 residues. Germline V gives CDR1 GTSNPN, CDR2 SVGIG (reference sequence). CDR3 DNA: TGTGCCTGGAGTAGGAACAGAAGGTCCTACGAGCAGTACTTC. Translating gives CAWSRNRRSYEQYF.

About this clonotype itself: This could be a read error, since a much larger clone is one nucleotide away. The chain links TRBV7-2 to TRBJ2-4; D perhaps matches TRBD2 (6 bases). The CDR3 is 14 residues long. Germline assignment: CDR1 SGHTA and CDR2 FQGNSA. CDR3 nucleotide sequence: TGTGCCGGCAGCTTGGGGGAGACTAGAAACATTCAGTACTTC. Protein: CAGSLGETRNIQYF.

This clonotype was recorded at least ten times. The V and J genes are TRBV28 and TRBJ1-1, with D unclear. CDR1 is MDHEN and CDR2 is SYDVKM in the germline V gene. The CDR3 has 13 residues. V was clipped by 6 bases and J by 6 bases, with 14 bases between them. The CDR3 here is CASRHDKWAEAFF. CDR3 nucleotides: TGTGCCAGCAGACATGACAAATGGGCTGAAGCTTTCTTT.

The CDR3 sequence is CASSMDPGETEAFF. For the CDR3, the DNA is TGTGCCAGTAGTATGGACCCAGGGGAAACTGAAGCTTTCTTT. The chain joins TRBV19 to TRBJ1-1; a weak D match, TRBD1 (6 bases). Looked up from germline, CDR1 is LNHDA and CDR2 is SQIVND (reference sequence). V shed 3 bases and J shed 5 bases, with 13 bases lying between them. This CDR3 has 14 amino acids.

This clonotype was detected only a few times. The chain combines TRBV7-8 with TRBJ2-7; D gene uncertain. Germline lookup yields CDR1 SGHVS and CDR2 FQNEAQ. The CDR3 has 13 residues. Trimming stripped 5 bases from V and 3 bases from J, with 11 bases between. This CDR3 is CASSPGWNYEQYF. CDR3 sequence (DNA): TGTGCCAGCAGCCCAGGATGGAACTACGAGCAGTACTTC.

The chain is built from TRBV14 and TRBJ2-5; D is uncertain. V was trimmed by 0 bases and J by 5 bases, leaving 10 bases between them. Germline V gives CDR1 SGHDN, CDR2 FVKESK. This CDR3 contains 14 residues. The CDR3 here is CASSQEVSQETQYF. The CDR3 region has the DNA TGTGCCAGCAGCCAAGAAGTCAGTCAGGAGACCCAGTACTTC.

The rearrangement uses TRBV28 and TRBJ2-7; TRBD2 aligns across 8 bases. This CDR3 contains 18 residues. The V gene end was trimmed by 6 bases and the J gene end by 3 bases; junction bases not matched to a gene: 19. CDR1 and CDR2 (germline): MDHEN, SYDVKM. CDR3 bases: TGTGCCAGCAGCCCAACTAGCGGTATTCAGGGAGTTAGCTACGAGCAGTACTTC. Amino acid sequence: CASSPTSGIQGVSYEQYF.

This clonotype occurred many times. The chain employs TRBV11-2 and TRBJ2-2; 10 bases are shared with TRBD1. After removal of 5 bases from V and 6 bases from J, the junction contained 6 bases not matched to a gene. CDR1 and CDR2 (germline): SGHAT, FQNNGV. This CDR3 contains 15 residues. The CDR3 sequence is CASSPGDRGSGELFF. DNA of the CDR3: TGTGCCAGCAGCCCAGGGGACAGGGGATCCGGGGAGCTGTTTTTT.

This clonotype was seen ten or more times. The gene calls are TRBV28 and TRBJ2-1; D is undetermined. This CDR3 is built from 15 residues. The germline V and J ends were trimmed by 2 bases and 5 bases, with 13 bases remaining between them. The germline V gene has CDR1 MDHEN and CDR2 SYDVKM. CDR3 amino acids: CASSLGESINNEQFF. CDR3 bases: TGTGCCAGCAGTTTAGGCGAGTCGATCAACAATGAGCAGTTCTTC.

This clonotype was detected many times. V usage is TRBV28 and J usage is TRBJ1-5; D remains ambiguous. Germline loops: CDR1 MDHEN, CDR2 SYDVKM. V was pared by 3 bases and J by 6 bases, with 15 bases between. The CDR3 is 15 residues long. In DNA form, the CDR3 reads TGTGCCAGCAGTTTCAGTCGGGGTTCAGGTCAGCCCCAGCATTTT. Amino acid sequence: CASSFSRGSGQPQHF.

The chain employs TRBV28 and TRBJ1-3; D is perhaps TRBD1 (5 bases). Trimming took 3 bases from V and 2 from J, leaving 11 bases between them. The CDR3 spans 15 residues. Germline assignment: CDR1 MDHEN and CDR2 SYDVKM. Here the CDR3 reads CASSFSGAAGNTIYF. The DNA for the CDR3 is TGTGCCAGCAGTTTTAGCGGGGCGGCTGGAAACACCATATATTTT.

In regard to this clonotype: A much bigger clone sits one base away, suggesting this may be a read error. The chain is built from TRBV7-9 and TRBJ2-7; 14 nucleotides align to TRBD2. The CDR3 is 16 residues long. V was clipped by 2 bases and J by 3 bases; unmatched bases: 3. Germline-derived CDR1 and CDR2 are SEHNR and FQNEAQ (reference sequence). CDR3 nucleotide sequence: TGTGCCAGCAGCTTACAGGGACTAGCGGGAGTCTACGAGCAGTACTTC. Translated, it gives CASSLQGLAGVYEQYF.

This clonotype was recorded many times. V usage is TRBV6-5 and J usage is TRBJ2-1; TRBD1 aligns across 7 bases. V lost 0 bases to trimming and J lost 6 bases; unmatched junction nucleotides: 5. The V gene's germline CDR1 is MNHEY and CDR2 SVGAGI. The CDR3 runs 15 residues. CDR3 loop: CASSYSRDSFNEQFF. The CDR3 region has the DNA TGTGCCAGCAGTTACTCCCGGGACAGCTTCAATGAGCAGTTCTTC.

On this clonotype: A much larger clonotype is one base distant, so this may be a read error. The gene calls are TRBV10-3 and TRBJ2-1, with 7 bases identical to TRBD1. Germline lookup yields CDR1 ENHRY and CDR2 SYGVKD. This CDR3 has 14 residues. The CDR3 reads CAISQGETYNGQFF. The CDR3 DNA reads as TGTGCCATCAGCCAGGGGGAAACCTACAATGGGCAGTTCTTC.

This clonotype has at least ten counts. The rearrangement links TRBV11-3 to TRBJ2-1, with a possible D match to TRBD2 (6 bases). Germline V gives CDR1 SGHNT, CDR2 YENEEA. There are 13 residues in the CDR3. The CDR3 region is CAAGTDRYNEQFF. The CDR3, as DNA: TGTGCTGCGGGAACCGACCGGTACAATGAGCAGTTCTTC.

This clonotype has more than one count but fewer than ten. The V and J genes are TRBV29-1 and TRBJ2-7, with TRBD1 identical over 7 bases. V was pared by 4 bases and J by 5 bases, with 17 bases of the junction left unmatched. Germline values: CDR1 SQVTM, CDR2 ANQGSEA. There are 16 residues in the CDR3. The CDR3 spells CSVGGRDSRLFDEQYF. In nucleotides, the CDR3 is TGCAGCGTTGGGGGTAGGGACAGTCGTTTATTTGACGAGCAGTACTTC.

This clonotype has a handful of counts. In nucleotides, the CDR3 is TGTGCCTGGAGCTTACTAGCGGGAGTACCCGGGGAGCTGTTTTTT. Translation gives CAWSLLAGVPGELFF. The chain is built from TRBV30 and TRBJ2-2, with TRBD2 matching 11 bases. The CDR3 has 15 residues. CDR1 and CDR2 from the germline V gene are GTSNPN and SVGIG (reference sequence). V was clipped by 3 bases and J by 6 bases; unmatched bases: 6.

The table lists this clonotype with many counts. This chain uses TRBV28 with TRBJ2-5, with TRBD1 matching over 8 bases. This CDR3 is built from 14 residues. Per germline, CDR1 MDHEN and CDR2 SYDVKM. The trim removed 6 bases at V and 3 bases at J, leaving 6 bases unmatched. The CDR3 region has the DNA TGTGCCAGCAGCCGAGGACAGGGAGAAGAGACCCAGTACTTC. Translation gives CASSRGQGEETQYF.